A selection of T cell receptor beta chains follows, all from one sample in a study of CD8+ T cells in alopecia areata. Assay: immunoSEQ multiplex PCR; the TCRdb copy retains only in-frame clones and omits some. This table holds approximately 140,000 clones, about 89% found once. The input for sequencing was CD8+ T cells sorted from blood, taken at week 0. These receptors all come from a human donor with alopecia areata. Both conserved end residues are part of each CDR3. D genes are given only for firm matches. Size is stated for part of the rows, as once, few or many counts, or as a class when the clone is expanded.

clone_size: .; d_call: .; j_call: TRBJ1-1; v_call: TRBV29-1; cdr3_aa: CSAGPENTEAFF; cdr3_nt: TGCAGCGCTGGACCCGAGAACACTGAAGCTTTCTTT
clone_size: .; d_call: TRBD2; j_call: TRBJ2-7; v_call: TRBV4-2; cdr3_aa: CASSQEALAGDEQYF; cdr3_nt: TGTGCCAGCAGCCAAGAAGCCCTAGCGGGAGACGAGCAGTACTTC
clone_size: .; d_call: TRBD1; j_call: TRBJ1-6; v_call: TRBV19; cdr3_aa: CASSIDRGLNSPLHF; cdr3_nt: TGTGCCAGTAGTATCGACAGGGGCCTTAATTCACCCCTCCACTTT
clone_size: .; d_call: .; j_call: TRBJ2-3; v_call: TRBV4-2; cdr3_aa: CASSQDGAPFDTQYF; cdr3_nt: TGTGCCAGCAGCCAAGACGGGGCCCCGTTTGATACGCAGTATTTT
clone_size: .; d_call: .; j_call: TRBJ1-5; v_call: TRBV7-6; cdr3_aa: CASSDGGQPQHF; cdr3_nt: TGTGCCAGCAGCGATGGGGGGCAGCCCCAGCATTTT
clone_size: .; d_call: .; j_call: TRBJ1-1; v_call: TRBV27; cdr3_aa: CASSFGFNTEAFF; cdr3_nt: TGTGCCAGCAGTTTCGGGTTTAACACTGAAGCTTTCTTT
clone_size: .; d_call: .; j_call: TRBJ2-2; v_call: TRBV4-1; cdr3_aa: CASSLAELNTGELFF; cdr3_nt: TGCGCCAGCAGCCTCGCCGAACTGAACACCGGGGAGCTGTTTTTT
clone_size: .; d_call: TRBD2; j_call: TRBJ2-1; v_call: TRBV11-2; cdr3_aa: CASSLVLAGVYNEQFF; cdr3_nt: TGTGCCAGCAGCTTAGTACTAGCGGGTGTGTACAATGAGCAGTTCTTC
clone_size: once; d_call: TRBD1; j_call: TRBJ2-7; v_call: TRBV27; cdr3_aa: CASRVRDRGGEQYF; cdr3_nt: TGTGCCAGCAGGGTAAGGGACAGGGGAGGCGAGCAGTACTTC
clone_size: few; d_call: .; j_call: TRBJ2-7; v_call: TRBV29-1; cdr3_aa: CSVGSRAIFEQYF; cdr3_nt: TGCAGCGTTGGGTCCAGGGCGATCTTCGAGCAGTACTTC
clone_size: .; d_call: .; j_call: TRBJ2-2; v_call: TRBV2; cdr3_aa: CASNGGQTNTGELFF; cdr3_nt: TGTGCCAGCAATGGGGGGCAGACGAACACCGGGGAGCTGTTTTTT
clone_size: .; d_call: TRBD2; j_call: TRBJ2-7; v_call: TRBV9; cdr3_aa: CASSTIGGGRAVEQYF; cdr3_nt: TGTGCCAGCAGCACCATCGGGGGCGGGAGGGCCGTCGAGCAGTACTTC
clone_size: .; d_call: .; j_call: TRBJ2-7; v_call: TRBV27; cdr3_aa: CASGYEQYF; cdr3_nt: TGTGCCTCAGGCTACGAGCAGTACTTC
clone_size: .; d_call: .; j_call: TRBJ2-1; v_call: TRBV13; cdr3_aa: CASRTGSYNEQFF; cdr3_nt: TGTGCCAGCAGGACAGGCTCCTACAATGAGCAGTTCTTC
clone_size: .; d_call: .; j_call: TRBJ1-1; v_call: TRBV6-1; cdr3_aa: CASSRRLLNTEAFF; cdr3_nt: TGTGCCAGCAGTCGAAGACTCTTGAACACTGAAGCTTTCTTT
clone_size: .; d_call: TRBD2; j_call: TRBJ2-1; v_call: TRBV4-1; cdr3_aa: CASSQGTSGSYEWNEQFF; cdr3_nt: TGCGCCAGCAGCCAAGGGACTAGCGGGAGCTATGAGTGGAATGAGCAGTTCTTC
clone_size: .; d_call: .; j_call: TRBJ2-1; v_call: TRBV11-2; cdr3_aa: CASSLDMFRTSTHDEQFF; cdr3_nt: TGTGCCAGCAGCTTAGACATGTTCAGGACCTCAACTCACGATGAGCAGTTCTTC
clone_size: .; d_call: TRBD1; j_call: TRBJ2-2; v_call: TRBV30; cdr3_aa: CASNPGQVTPGELFF; cdr3_nt: TGTGCCAGCAACCCGGGACAGGTGACCCCCGGGGAGCTGTTTTTT
clone_size: .; d_call: .; j_call: TRBJ2-1; v_call: TRBV5-4; cdr3_aa: CASSLLEQDHDEQFF; cdr3_nt: TGTGCCAGCAGCTTGCTCGAGCAGGACCACGATGAGCAGTTCTTC
clone_size: .; d_call: TRBD1; j_call: TRBJ1-5; v_call: TRBV15; cdr3_aa: CATSRVPGQVGNQPQHF; cdr3_nt: TGTGCCACCAGCAGAGTTCCGGGACAGGTCGGCAATCAGCCCCAGCATTTT
clone_size: once; d_call: .; j_call: TRBJ2-3; v_call: TRBV28; cdr3_aa: CASSPLSGSGPPDTQYF; cdr3_nt: TGTGCCAGCAGTCCTCTCTCGGGTAGCGGTCCCCCAGATACGCAGTATTTT
clone_size: .; d_call: TRBD1; j_call: TRBJ2-1; v_call: TRBV5-1; cdr3_aa: CASSTGTGEVNEQFF; cdr3_nt: TGCGCCAGCAGCACAGGGACAGGGGAGGTCAATGAGCAGTTCTTC
clone_size: .; d_call: .; j_call: TRBJ1-6; v_call: TRBV7-9; cdr3_aa: CASSVRDRDSPLHF; cdr3_nt: TGTGCCAGCAGCGTCAGGGATCGGGATTCACCCCTCCACTTT
clone_size: .; d_call: TRBD2; j_call: TRBJ2-1; v_call: TRBV27; cdr3_aa: CASRPWTSNEQFF; cdr3_nt: TGTGCCAGCAGGCCCTGGACTAGCAATGAGCAGTTCTTC
clone_size: .; d_call: .; j_call: TRBJ2-1; v_call: TRBV29-1; cdr3_aa: CSVVGGSYNEQFF; cdr3_nt: TGCAGCGTTGTGGGGGGCTCCTACAATGAGCAGTTCTTC
clone_size: .; d_call: .; j_call: TRBJ2-7; v_call: TRBV7-9; cdr3_aa: CASSPSSWEQYF; cdr3_nt: TGTGCCAGCAGCCCTAGTTCTTGGGAGCAGTACTTC
clone_size: .; d_call: .; j_call: TRBJ2-3; v_call: TRBV5-6; cdr3_aa: CASSLSGVPPSTDTQYF; cdr3_nt: TGTGCCAGCAGCTTGTCTGGGGTACCCCCTAGCACAGATACGCAGTATTTT
clone_size: .; d_call: TRBD2; j_call: TRBJ2-1; v_call: TRBV27; cdr3_aa: CASKTTGLADNEQFF; cdr3_nt: TGTGCCAGCAAAACAACGGGACTAGCGGACAATGAGCAGTTCTTC
clone_size: .; d_call: TRBD2; j_call: TRBJ2-1; v_call: TRBV27; cdr3_aa: CASSHTSGRRFYEQFF; cdr3_nt: TGTGCCAGCAGTCACACTAGCGGGAGAAGGTTCTATGAGCAGTTCTTC
clone_size: few; d_call: .; j_call: TRBJ2-7; v_call: TRBV7-9; cdr3_aa: CASSGTYHSYEQYF; cdr3_nt: TGTGCCAGCAGCGGGACTTACCACTCCTACGAGCAGTACTTC
clone_size: .; d_call: .; j_call: TRBJ2-1; v_call: TRBV5-6; cdr3_aa: CASKNGCYNEQFF; cdr3_nt: TGTGCAAGCAAGAACGGATGCTACAATGAGCAGTTCTTC
clone_size: .; d_call: TRBD1; j_call: TRBJ1-2; v_call: TRBV7-9; cdr3_aa: CASSLQGALYGYTF; cdr3_nt: TGTGCCAGCAGTTTACAGGGGGCTCTCTATGGCTACACCTTC
clone_size: .; d_call: TRBD2; j_call: TRBJ2-1; v_call: TRBV5-4; cdr3_aa: CASSPDSGGGNEQFF; cdr3_nt: TGTGCCAGCAGCCCGGATAGCGGGGGGGGAAATGAGCAGTTCTTC
clone_size: .; d_call: TRBD1; j_call: TRBJ2-7; v_call: TRBV6-4; cdr3_aa: CASSMTGVGEQYF; cdr3_nt: TGTGCCAGCAGTATGACAGGGGTGGGCGAGCAGTACTTC
clone_size: .; d_call: .; j_call: TRBJ2-2; v_call: TRBV4-1; cdr3_aa: CASSQGSPGELFF; cdr3_nt: TGCGCCAGCAGCCAAGGCTCACCCGGGGAGCTGTTTTTT
clone_size: .; d_call: .; j_call: TRBJ1-2; v_call: TRBV4-1; cdr3_aa: CASSQEWSGIANYGYTF; cdr3_nt: TGCGCCAGCAGCCAAGAATGGTCCGGGATTGCTAACTATGGCTACACCTTC
clone_size: .; d_call: .; j_call: TRBJ1-5; v_call: TRBV9; cdr3_aa: CASSVSANQPQHF; cdr3_nt: TGTGCCAGCAGCGTATCCGCAAATCAGCCCCAGCATTTT
clone_size: .; d_call: TRBD2; j_call: TRBJ2-2; v_call: TRBV7-9; cdr3_aa: CAHPVSLELAGANTGELFF; cdr3_nt: TGTGCCCACCCTGTCAGCTTAGAGCTAGCGGGGGCGAACACCGGGGAGCTGTTTTTT